In this sample, the clone carrying this T cell receptor beta chain turned up a few times. This entry comes from a study of blood T cell repertoires in COVID-19. Study-level information: Nucleic acid was either cDNA or gDNA, and it came from T cells, B-cell-depleted T cells, or PBMCs.

The CDR3 totals 13 residues. V was trimmed by 7 bases and J by 4 bases, leaving 13 bases between them. Data came from immunoSEQ multiplex PCR; TCRdb stores just in-frame clones and leaves some out. The data show approximately 220,000 clones, 90% seen once. This TCR came from a man in his thirties or forties who had recovered from COVID-19. The chain combines TRBV12-3 or TRBV12-4 with TRBJ1-2, with D possibly matching TRBD1 (6 bases). The sequenced material came from PBMCs or T cells enriched from blood (not recorded which). The CDR3 bases are TGTGCCAGCAAGGGGGGGGACACCTATGGCTACACCTTC. As protein: CASKGGDTYGYTF.